These 5 T cell receptor beta chains were sequenced from one sample in a study of Graves' ophthalmopathy and Graves' hyperthyroidism. The study amplified TCR beta CDR3 regions using RNA transcripts. Second-round multiplex PCR followed a first-round RT-PCR using HTBI primers. TCRdb independently ran MiXCR on the multiplex PCR reads; one entry per CDR3 protein. The sample lists around 1.1 million distinct CDR3 sequences; about 35% were seen once. The sample taken for sequencing was peripheral blood or thyroid tissue (not recorded which). Every receptor here comes from an adult man with Graves' hyperthyroidism.

This clonotype was seen ten or more times. The V call is TRBV10-3, the J call TRBJ1-3; 7 bases fit TRBD1. Germline-derived CDR1 and CDR2 are ENHRY and SYGVKD. V lost 7 bases to trimming and J lost 0 bases; unmatched junction nucleotides: 6. The CDR3 length is 15 residues. CDR3 DNA sequence: TGTGCCATCATAGGGACAGACGACTCTGGAAACACCATATATTTT. Its protein product is CAIIGTDDSGNTIYF.

This clonotype was seen only a few times. This rearrangement joins TRBV6-5 to TRBJ1-1, with 8 bases aligning to TRBD1. V lost 5 bases and J lost 2; bases outside the gene matches: 10. The CDR3 is made up of 16 amino acids. Germline lookup yields CDR1 MNHEY and CDR2 SVGAGI. The DNA of the CDR3 is TGTGCCAGCAGTGCCACGTCAGGGGGCGTCAACACTGAAGCTTTCTTT. It specifies CASSATSGGVNTEAFF.

J is TRBJ2-2 and V is TRBV20-1; 10 nucleotides align to TRBD1. Germline-derived CDR1 and CDR2 are DFQATT and SNEGSKA (reference sequence). V was pared by 6 bases and J by 1 base, with 8 bases of the junction left unmatched. This CDR3 comprises 16 residues. CDR3 amino acids: CSAQRQGARNTGELFF. The DNA of the CDR3 is TGCAGTGCCCAGAGACAGGGGGCTCGGAACACCGGGGAGCTGTTTTTT.

This clonotype was seen only once. This rearrangement joins TRBV29-1 to TRBJ1-2, with D unclear. The V and J ends lost 8 bases and 4 bases respectively, with 11 bases between them. Germline CDR1 is SQVTM and CDR2 is ANQGSEA. The CDR3 covers 11 residues. This CDR3 reads CSLARPYGYTF. In nucleotides, the CDR3 is TGCAGCTTAGCAAGGCCCTATGGCTACACCTTC.

The rearrangement links TRBV5-1 to TRBJ1-1; 9 bases map to TRBD1. CDR3 length: 15 residues. V shed 1 base and J 4 bases; nucleotides not matched to a gene: 5. CDR1 is SGHRS, CDR2 YFSETQ, per germline. In DNA form, the CDR3 reads TGCGCCAGCAGCTTGACCATGACAGGGGGCACTGAAGCTTTCTTT. It codes for CASSLTMTGGTEAFF. Complete variable domain (other parts from reference TRBV5-1 and TRBJ1-1): KAGVTQTPRYLIKTRGQQVTLSCSPISGHRSVSWYQQTPGQGLQFLFEYFSETQRNKGNFPGRFSGRQFSNSRSEMNVSTLELGDSALYLCASSLTMTGGTEAFFGQGTRLTVV.